These 8 T cell receptor beta chains share one sample of origin, sequenced in a study of regulatory T cells in long-lasting Graves disease. Indicated time point: newly diagnosed GD, antithyroid drugs for less than 3 months. There was RNA extracted from PBMCs, and the TCR library was made from it. Both iRepertoire HTBI primers and Arm-PCR of CDR3 regions were used to build the TCR beta libraries. From the multiplex PCR reads, TCRdb called clonotypes with MiXCR, one entry per CDR3 protein. The sample yields over 500,000 distinct CDR3 sequences, 16% seen once. These sequences were also reported in another study, on T cells in Graves' hyperthyroidism and ophthalmopathy.

Sample: peripheral blood mononuclear cells (PBMCs), taken at new diagnosis, from a patient treated with antithyroid drugs. The receptors derive from a man aged 18 to 29 with Graves disease.

This clonotype was picked up many times. This chain uses TRBV9 with TRBJ2-7; TRBD2 aligns across 9 bases. Germline V CDR1 and CDR2: SGDLS, YYNGEE. V trimming: 0 bases; J trimming: 6 bases; junction bases outside the gene matches: 7. This CDR3 has 15 residues. The chain's CDR3 is CASSVDAGGPLEQYF. The CDR3 DNA sequence: TGTGCCAGCAGCGTAGACGCGGGAGGGCCGCTCGAGCAGTACTTC.

This clonotype was counted at least ten times. The rearrangement links TRBV7-9 to TRBJ2-2; perhaps TRBD2 as D (5 bases). The germline V gene encodes CDR1 SEHNR and CDR2 FQNEAQ (reference sequence). Trimming left V 1 base short and J 7 bases short, with 16 bases between. CDR3 length: 16 residues. This CDR3 reads CASSLGPTTSSGELFF. CDR3 sequence (DNA): TGTGCCAGCAGCTTAGGGCCGACTACCTCCAGCGGGGAGCTGTTTTTT.

This clonotype has ten or more counts. This sequence joins TRBV20-1 and TRBJ2-7; 9 bases match TRBD1. The CDR3 spans 13 residues. Trimming cost V 5 bases and J 1 base; bases outside gene matches: 3. Germline CDR1 DFQATT, CDR2 SNEGSKA (reference sequence). DNA of the CDR3: TGCAGTGCTCTCGGACAGGGGTCCTACGAGCAGTACTTC. It encodes CSALGQGSYEQYF.

On this clonotype: Only one base separates this from a far larger clonotype, so it likely reflects a read error. This sequence joins TRBV11-1 and TRBJ2-1, with TRBD2 identical over 12 bases. Germline-derived CDR1 and CDR2 are SGHAT and FQDESV (reference sequence). The CDR3 is made up of 15 amino acids. The CDR3 DNA reads TGTGCCAGCGGCTTATTAACTAGCGGGAGGAATGAGCAGTTCTTC. It yields the protein CASGLLTSGRNEQFF. Together with reference TRBV11-1 and TRBJ2-1, the CDR3 gives the full variable domain: EAEVAQSPRYKITEKSQAVAFWCDPISGHATLYWYRQILGQGPELLVQFQDESVVDDSQLPKDRFSAERLKGVDSTLKIQPAELGDSAMYLCASGLLTSGRNEQFFGPGTRLTVL.

This clonotype was seen a few times. The junction differs from germline at one of its ends, possibly a read error. The chain employs TRBV12-3 or TRBV12-4 and TRBJ2-4; D perhaps matches TRBD1 (5 bases). CDR3 length equals 16 residues. The CDR3 sequence: CASGLVTDLAKNIQYF. CDR3 in DNA: TGTGCCAGCGGTTTAGTGACAGACCTAGCCAAAAACATTCAGTACTTC.

This clonotype was seen repeatedly, ten times or more. The V call is TRBV24-1, the J call TRBJ2-7; 8 bases match TRBD1. CDR1 is KGHDR, CDR2 SFDVKD, per germline. The CDR3 contains 14 residues. V was clipped by 5 bases and J by 3 bases; unmatched bases: 5. The CDR3 nucleotides read TGTGCCACCAGTGGCAGGGGGCAGAACTACGAGCAGTACTTC. Its translation: CATSGRGQNYEQYF.

This clonotype was counted only a few times. This chain links TRBV20-1 with TRBJ1-4, with no clear D. Germline V gene sequence: CDR1 DFQATT, CDR2 SNEGSKA (reference sequence). The CDR3 covers 14 residues. V lost 6 bases to trimming and J lost 8 bases, with 19 bases between them. CDR3 in DNA: TGCAGTGCCATTGGGGTAGGGAAAGACGAAAAACTGTTTTTT. Its translation: CSAIGVGKDEKLFF.

Many counts were recorded for this clonotype. The rearrangement joins TRBV7-8 to TRBJ2-1; 10 positions agree with TRBD2. With 1 base clipped from V and 12 bases from J, the junction kept 6 bases outside the gene matches. The CDR3 sequence is 14 residues long. Germline CDR1 and CDR2: SGHVS and FQNEAQ. The CDR3 reads CASSLGLAGDGQFF. The CDR3 nucleotides are TGTGCCAGCAGCTTAGGGCTAGCGGGAGATGGGCAGTTCTTC.